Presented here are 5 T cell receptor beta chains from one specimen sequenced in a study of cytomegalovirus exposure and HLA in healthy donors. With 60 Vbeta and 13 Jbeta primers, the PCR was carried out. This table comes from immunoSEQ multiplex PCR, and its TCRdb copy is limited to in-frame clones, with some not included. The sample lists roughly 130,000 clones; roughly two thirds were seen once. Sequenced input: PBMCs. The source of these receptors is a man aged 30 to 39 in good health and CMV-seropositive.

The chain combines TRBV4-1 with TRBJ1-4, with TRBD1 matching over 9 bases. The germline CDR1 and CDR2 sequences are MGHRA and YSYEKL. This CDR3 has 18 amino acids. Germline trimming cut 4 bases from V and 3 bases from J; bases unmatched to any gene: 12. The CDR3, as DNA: TGCGCCAGCAGCCTGAGACAGGGGGAATTGTTAGCTAATGAAAAACTGTTTTTT. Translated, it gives CASSLRQGELLANEKLFF.

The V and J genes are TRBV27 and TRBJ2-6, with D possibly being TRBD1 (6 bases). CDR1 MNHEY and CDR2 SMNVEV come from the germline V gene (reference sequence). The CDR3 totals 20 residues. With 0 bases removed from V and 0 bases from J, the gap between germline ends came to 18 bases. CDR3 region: CASSLSQTQWTASGANVLTF. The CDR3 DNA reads TGTGCCAGCAGTTTATCTCAGACCCAATGGACAGCCTCTGGGGCCAACGTCCTGACTTTC.

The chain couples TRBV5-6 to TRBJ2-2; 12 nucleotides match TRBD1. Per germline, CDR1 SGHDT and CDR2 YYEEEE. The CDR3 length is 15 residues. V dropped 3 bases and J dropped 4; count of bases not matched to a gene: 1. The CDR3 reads CASSWDRGRTGELFF. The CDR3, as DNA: TGTGCCAGCAGCTGGGACAGGGGGCGCACCGGGGAGCTGTTTTTT.

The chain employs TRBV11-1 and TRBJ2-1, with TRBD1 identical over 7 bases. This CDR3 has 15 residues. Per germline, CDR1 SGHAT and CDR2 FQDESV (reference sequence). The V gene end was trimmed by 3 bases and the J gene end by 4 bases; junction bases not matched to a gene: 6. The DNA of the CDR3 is TGTGCCAGCAGCTTCGGGACAGCCACATACAATGAGCAGTTCTTC. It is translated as CASSFGTATYNEQFF.

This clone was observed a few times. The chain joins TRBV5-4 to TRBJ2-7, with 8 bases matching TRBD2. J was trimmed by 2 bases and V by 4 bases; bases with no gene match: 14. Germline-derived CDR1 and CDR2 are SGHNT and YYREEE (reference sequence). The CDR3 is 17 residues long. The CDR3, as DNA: TGTGCCAGCAGCCCCCCCGGAGCGGGAGAAGATACCTACGAGCAGTACTTC. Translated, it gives CASSPPGAGEDTYEQYF.